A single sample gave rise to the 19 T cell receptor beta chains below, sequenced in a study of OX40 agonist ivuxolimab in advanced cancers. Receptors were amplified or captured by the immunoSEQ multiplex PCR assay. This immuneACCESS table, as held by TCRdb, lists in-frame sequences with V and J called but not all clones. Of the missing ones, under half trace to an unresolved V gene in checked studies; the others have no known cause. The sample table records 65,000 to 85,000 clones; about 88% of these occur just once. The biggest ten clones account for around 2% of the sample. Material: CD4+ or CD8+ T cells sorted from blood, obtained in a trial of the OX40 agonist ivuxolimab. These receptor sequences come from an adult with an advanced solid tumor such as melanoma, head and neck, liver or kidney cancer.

CDR3 in DNA: TGTGCCAGCAGCCTGGGACCATATAATTCACCCCTCCACTTT. Translating gives CASSLGPYNSPLHF. The J gene is TRBJ1-6, the V gene TRBV13, with a possible D match to TRBD1 (5 bases). V dropped 5 bases and J dropped 4 bases, with 9 bases sitting between them. Germline V gives CDR1 PRHDT, CDR2 FYEKMQ (reference sequence). This CDR3 is built from 14 residues.

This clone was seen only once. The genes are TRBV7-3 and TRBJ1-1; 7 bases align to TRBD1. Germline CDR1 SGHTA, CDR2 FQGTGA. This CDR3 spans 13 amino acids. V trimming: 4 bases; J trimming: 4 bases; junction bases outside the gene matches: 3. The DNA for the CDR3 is TGTGCCAGCAGCTCTGAGGGGGCCACTGAAGCTTTCTTT. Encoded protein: CASSSEGATEAFF.

The CDR3 reads CASSQGGRLREGYTF. CDR3 DNA sequence: TGTGCCAGCAGCCAGGGGGGTAGACTTCGTGAAGGCTACACCTTC. This chain links TRBV28 with TRBJ1-2; 7 bases agree with TRBD1. The germline CDR1 and CDR2 sequences are MDHEN and SYDVKM. The V gene end was trimmed by 6 bases and the J gene end by 8 bases; junction bases not matched to a gene: 15. This CDR3 has 15 residues.

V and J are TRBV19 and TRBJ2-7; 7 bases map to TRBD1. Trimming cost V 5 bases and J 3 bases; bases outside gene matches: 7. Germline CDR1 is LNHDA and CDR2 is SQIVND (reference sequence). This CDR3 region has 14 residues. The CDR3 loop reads CASSSDRVGYEQYF. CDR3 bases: TGTGCCAGTAGTTCAGACAGGGTCGGCTACGAGCAGTACTTC.

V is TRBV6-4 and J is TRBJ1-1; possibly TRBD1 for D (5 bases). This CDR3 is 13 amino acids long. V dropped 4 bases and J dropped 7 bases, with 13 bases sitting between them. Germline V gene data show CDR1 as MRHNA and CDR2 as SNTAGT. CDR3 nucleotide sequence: TGTGCCAGCAGTGCAGGGCGCGGAAGTGAAGCTTTCTTT. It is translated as CASSAGRGSEAFF.

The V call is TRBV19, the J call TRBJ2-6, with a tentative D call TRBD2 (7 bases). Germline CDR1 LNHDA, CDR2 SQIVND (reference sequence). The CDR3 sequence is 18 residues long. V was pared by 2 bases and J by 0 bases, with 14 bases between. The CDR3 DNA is TGTGCCAGTAGTATATTTCTAGGGGGGGCCTCTGGGGCCAACGTCCTGACTTTC. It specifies CASSIFLGGASGANVLTF.

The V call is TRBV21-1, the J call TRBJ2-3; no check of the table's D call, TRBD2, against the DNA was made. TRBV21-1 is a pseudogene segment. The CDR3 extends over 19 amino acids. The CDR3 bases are TGTGCCAGCAGCAAAGGCATGATTATAGCCGACTATGGCACAGATACGCAGTATTTT. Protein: CASSKGMIIADYGTDTQYF.

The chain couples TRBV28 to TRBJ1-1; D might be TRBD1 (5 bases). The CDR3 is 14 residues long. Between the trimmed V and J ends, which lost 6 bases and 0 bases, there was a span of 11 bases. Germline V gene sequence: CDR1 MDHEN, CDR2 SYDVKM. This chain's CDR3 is CASSWGNMNTEAFF. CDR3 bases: TGTGCCAGCAGCTGGGGGAATATGAACACTGAAGCTTTCTTT.

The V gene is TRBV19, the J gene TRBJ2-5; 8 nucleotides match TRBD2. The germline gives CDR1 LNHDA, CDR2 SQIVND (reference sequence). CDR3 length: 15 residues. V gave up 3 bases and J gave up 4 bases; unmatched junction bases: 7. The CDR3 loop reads CASSIGLARGETQYF. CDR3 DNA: TGTGCCAGTAGTATTGGACTAGCCAGGGGAGAGACCCAGTACTTC.

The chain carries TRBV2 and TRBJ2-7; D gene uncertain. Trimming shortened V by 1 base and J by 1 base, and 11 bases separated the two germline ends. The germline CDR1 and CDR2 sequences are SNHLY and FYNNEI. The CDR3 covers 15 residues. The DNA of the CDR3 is TGTGCCAGCAGTGAAGGGCCCTTTAAGTCCTACGAGCAGTACTTC. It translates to CASSEGPFKSYEQYF.

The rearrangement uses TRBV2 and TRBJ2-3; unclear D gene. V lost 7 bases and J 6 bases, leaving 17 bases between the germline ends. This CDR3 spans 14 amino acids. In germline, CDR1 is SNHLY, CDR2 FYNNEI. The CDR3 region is CASIQDVYRDTQYF. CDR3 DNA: TGTGCCAGCATTCAAGACGTCTATAGGGATACGCAGTATTTT.

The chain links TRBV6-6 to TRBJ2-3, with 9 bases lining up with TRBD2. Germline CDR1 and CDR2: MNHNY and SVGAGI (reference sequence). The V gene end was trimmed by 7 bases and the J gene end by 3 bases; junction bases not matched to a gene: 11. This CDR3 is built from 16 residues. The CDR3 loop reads CASKGGRAALTDTQYF. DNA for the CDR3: TGTGCCAGCAAGGGCGGGAGGGCCGCATTAACAGATACGCAGTATTTT.

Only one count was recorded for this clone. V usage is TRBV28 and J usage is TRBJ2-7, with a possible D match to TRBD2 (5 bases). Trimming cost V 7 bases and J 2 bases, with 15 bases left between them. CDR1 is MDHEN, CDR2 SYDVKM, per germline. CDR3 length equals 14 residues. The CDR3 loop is CASTDRGITYEQYF. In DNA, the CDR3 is TGTGCCAGCACCGATCGGGGTATCACCTACGAGCAGTACTTC.

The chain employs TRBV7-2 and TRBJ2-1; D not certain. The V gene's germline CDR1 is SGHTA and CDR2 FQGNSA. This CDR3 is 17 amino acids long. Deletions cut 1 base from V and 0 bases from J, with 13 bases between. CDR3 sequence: CASSLEPLRSSYNEQFF. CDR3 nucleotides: TGTGCCAGCAGCTTAGAGCCCTTGAGGAGCTCCTACAATGAGCAGTTCTTC.

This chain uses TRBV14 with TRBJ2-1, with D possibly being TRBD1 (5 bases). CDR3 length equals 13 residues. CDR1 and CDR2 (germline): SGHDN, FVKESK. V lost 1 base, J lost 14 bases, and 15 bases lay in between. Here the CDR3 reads CASSQGLQGIEFF. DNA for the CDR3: TGTGCCAGCAGCCAAGGGCTCCAGGGTATTGAGTTCTTC.

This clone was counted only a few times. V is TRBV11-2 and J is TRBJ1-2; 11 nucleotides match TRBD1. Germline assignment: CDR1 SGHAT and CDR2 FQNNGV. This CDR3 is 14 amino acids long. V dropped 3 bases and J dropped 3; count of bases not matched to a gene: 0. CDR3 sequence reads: CASSLGQGDYGYTF. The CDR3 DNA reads TGTGCCAGCAGCTTGGGACAGGGGGACTATGGCTACACCTTC.

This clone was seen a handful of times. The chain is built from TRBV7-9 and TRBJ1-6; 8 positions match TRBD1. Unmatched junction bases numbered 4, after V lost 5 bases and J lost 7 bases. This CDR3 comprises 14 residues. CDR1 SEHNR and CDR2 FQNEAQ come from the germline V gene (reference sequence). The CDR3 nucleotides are TGTGCCAGCAGCGACAGGGGTGAGAATTCACCCCTCCACTTT. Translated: CASSDRGENSPLHF.

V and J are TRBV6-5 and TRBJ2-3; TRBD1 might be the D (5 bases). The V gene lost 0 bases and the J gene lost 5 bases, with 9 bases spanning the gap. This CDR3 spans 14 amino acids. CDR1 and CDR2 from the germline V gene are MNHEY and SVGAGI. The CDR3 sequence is CASSYSQGRDTQYF. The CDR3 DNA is TGTGCCAGCAGTTACTCCCAGGGTAGAGATACGCAGTATTTT.

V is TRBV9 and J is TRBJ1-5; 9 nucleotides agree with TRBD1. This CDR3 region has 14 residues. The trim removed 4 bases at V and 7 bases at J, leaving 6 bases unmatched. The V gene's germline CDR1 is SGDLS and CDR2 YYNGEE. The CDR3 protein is CASSPGQGRQPQHF. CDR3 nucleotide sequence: TGTGCCAGCAGCCCCGGACAGGGGCGACAGCCCCAGCATTTT.